This T cell receptor (beta chain) was obtained from a study of response to subunit inactivated influenza vaccine. This CDR3 spans 15 amino acids. V was clipped by 3 bases and J by 0 bases, with 15 bases between them. CDR1 and CDR2 from the germline V gene are DFQATT and SNEGSKA (reference sequence). TCRdb processed the RT-PCR reads anew with MiXCR; each CDR3 protein has one entry. Of about 540,000 distinct CDR3 sequences detected, around a quarter appear once; the ten largest clones hold 2.5% to 3.5%. These data also formed part of another study, on T cells expressing NK-cell markers. That report adds: 5'RACE template switching with UMIs produced the TCR beta cDNA. Seven HCMV-seropositive donors and one seronegative donor made up the eight sequenced donors. Five or six donors showed dominant NKG2C+ clonotypes comprising about 1.0-7.5% of their CD8+ T cells. Topping the CD3+CD56-NKG2C+ fraction as well were these clonotypes, in a handful of donors.

The chain employs TRBV20-1 and TRBJ2-7, with D perhaps matching TRBD2 (5 bases). The sequence derives from a man aged 50-59 years who received an inactivated influenza vaccine. The source was CD4+ T cells sorted from PBMCs, collected roughly 12 days after vaccination. The CDR3 sequence is CSASERGQVSYEQYF. The CDR3 coding sequence is TGCAGTGCTAGTGAGCGAGGGCAGGTCTCCTACGAGCAGTACTTC.